The rows below give T cell receptor beta chains drawn from one sample of a study of blood T cell repertoires in COVID-19. The table came from immunoSEQ multiplex PCR; TCRdb's copy has only in-frame clones and leaves some out. The sample records about 200,000 clones, about 83% being singletons. Sequences were obtained from PBMCs or T cells enriched from blood (not recorded which). All receptors come from a woman aged 45-59 years who had been exposed to COVID-19. The CDR3 runs from the conserved cysteine through the conserved F or W. The D gene is left open where the match is weak. Where a row states a size, it is once, few, many or the class of an expanded clone; other rows omit it.

CDR3nt	CDR3aa	v_gene	j_gene	d_gene	abundance
TGTGCCAGCAGCGTAGCGGGGGGGCCTCCCGGGGAGCTGTTTTTT	CASSVAGGPPGELFF	TRBV5-6	TRBJ2-2	TRBD2	NA
TGTGCCAGCAGCTTACTGGACACGTCCCAAGAGACCCAGTACTTC	CASSLLDTSQETQYF	TRBV5-6	TRBJ2-5	NA	many
TGTGCCAGCAGCTTAGGGGACCAGGGGGTCCGGGAGCAGTACTTC	CASSLGDQGVREQYF	TRBV7-9	TRBJ2-7	TRBD1	few
TGTGCCAGTAGTATACGGGGTTTGGGAGGTAGTAACACTGAAGCTTTCTTT	CASSIRGLGGSNTEAFF	TRBV19	TRBJ1-1	NA	NA
TGTGCCAGCAGCTTGACGGGAGGGAGCTCCTACAATGAGCAGTTCTTC	CASSLTGGSSYNEQFF	TRBV5-5	TRBJ2-1	TRBD2	NA
TGTGCCAGTAGTCCAGGGACAGGAGGCATGAACACTGAAGCTTTCTTT	CASSPGTGGMNTEAFF	TRBV19	TRBJ1-1	TRBD1	NA
TGTGCCAGCAGCCGACAGGGGGGAAATCAGCCCCAGCATTTT	CASSRQGGNQPQHF	TRBV6-5	TRBJ1-5	TRBD1	NA
TGTGCCAGCAGCTTAGCGAGACAGGGGGGAGTGGGGAACACTGAAGCTTTCTTT	CASSLARQGGVGNTEAFF	TRBV7-2	TRBJ1-1	TRBD1	NA
TGTGCCACCCATAGGGGGCGGAATAATGAAAAACTGTTTTTT	CATHRGRNNEKLFF	TRBV28	TRBJ1-4	TRBD1	NA
TGTGCCAGCGCGGGACAGGGTTTTTACGAGCAGTACTTC	CASAGQGFYEQYF	TRBV6-5	TRBJ2-7	TRBD1	NA
TGCGCCAGCAGTTCAGGGCCAGATGGCAACTATGGCTACACCTTC	CASSSGPDGNYGYTF	TRBV10-2	TRBJ1-2	NA	once
TGTGCCAGCAGCGGAGGCTATTATACGCAGTATTTT	CASSGGYYTQYF	TRBV7-2	TRBJ2-3	NA	NA
TGCGCCAGCAGCTTGGGGGTGACGGGACAGACCTATGGCTACACCTTC	CASSLGVTGQTYGYTF	TRBV5-1	TRBJ1-2	TRBD1	NA
TGTGCCAGCAGCCGGACTAGCGGGGTTGTTCCCACAGATACGCAGTATTTT	CASSRTSGVVPTDTQYF	TRBV7-9	TRBJ2-3	TRBD2	NA
TGTGCCAGCAGCAAATACGCAGGGACTGCTTCTGAAGCTTTCTTT	CASSKYAGTASEAFF	TRBV5-6	TRBJ1-1	NA	NA
TGTGCCAGCTCACCGTACAGGGACGATGAAAAACTGTTTTTT	CASSPYRDDEKLFF	TRBV18	TRBJ1-4	NA	NA
TGTGCCAGCAGCCTCAAGGCAGGGAGGGAGACCCAGTACTTC	CASSLKAGRETQYF	TRBV3-1/TRBV3-2	TRBJ2-5	NA	NA
TGTGCCATCAGTGACAGGAGCAATCAGCCCCAGCATTTT	CAISDRSNQPQHF	TRBV10-3	TRBJ1-5	NA	NA
TGCGCCAGCGGACGACAGGGCCAACGGGCCACTGAAGCTTTCTTT	CASGRQGQRATEAFF	TRBV5-1	TRBJ1-1	TRBD1	NA
TGTGCCAGCAACCAAAGACAGGGCGTCTGGACTGAAGCTTTCTTT	CASNQRQGVWTEAFF	TRBV5-8	TRBJ1-1	TRBD1	NA
TGCAGTGCCACAGGGGACACTGAAGCTTTCTTT	CSATGDTEAFF	TRBV20-1	TRBJ1-1	TRBD1	NA
TGTGCCAGTAGTATTAAGGGAGGTGGGTCTGAAGCTTTCTTT	CASSIKGGGSEAFF	TRBV19	TRBJ1-1	NA	once
TGTGCCTGGAGTGACAGCTCCAATCAGCCCCAGCATTTT	CAWSDSSNQPQHF	TRBV30	TRBJ1-5	NA	NA
TGTGCCAGCAGTTGGGACAGACAGAATCAGCCCCAGCATTTT	CASSWDRQNQPQHF	TRBV6-5	TRBJ1-5	TRBD1	NA
TGCACCAGCAGCCAAGGAAACCAGGGGAGGGTTGGCTACACCTTC	CTSSQGNQGRVGYTF	TRBV1	TRBJ1-2	NA	NA
TGTGCCAGCAGCCAGCGGGGGGGGAGCTCCTACAATGAGCAGTTCTTC	CASSQRGGSSYNEQFF	TRBV3-1/TRBV3-2	TRBJ2-1	TRBD2	NA
TGTGCCAGCAGTGGATCATATTCAGGGGGCAGGGTCTACACTGAAGCTTTCTTT	CASSGSYSGGRVYTEAFF	TRBV6-6	TRBJ1-1	TRBD1	NA
TGTGCCAGCAGCGCTTTGGGGACAGGGAGCTATGGCTACACCTTC	CASSALGTGSYGYTF	TRBV3-1/TRBV3-2	TRBJ1-2	TRBD1	NA
TGTGCCAGCAGCTGGCTCCCGGGACAGACAAACTATGGCTACACCTTC	CASSWLPGQTNYGYTF	TRBV5-4	TRBJ1-2	TRBD1	NA
TGTGCCAGCTCCACCCCAGGACTAAGTCTTAATGAGCAGTTCTTC	CASSTPGLSLNEQFF	TRBV18	TRBJ2-1	NA	NA
TGCGCCAGCAGCTTGGCCGGCGGGACAGGGTCTCAAATAGCTTTCTTT	CASSLAGGTGSQIAFF	TRBV5-1	TRBJ1-1	TRBD1	NA
TGTGCCATCAGTGCCCTGGACAGCCACCTCTATGGCTACACCTTC	CAISALDSHLYGYTF	TRBV10-3	TRBJ1-2	NA	NA
TGTGCCACCAGTGGCGGGGGCCCTCCTCGAGAGCAGTATTTT	CATSGGGPPREQYF	TRBV24-1	TRBJ2-3	NA	NA
TGTGCCAGCAGTTTATCGACAGGGAGCGGCTACACCTTC	CASSLSTGSGYTF	TRBV27	TRBJ1-2	TRBD1	NA
TGTGCCAGCAGCCGTACAGGGGGGGACACTGAAGCTTTCTTT	CASSRTGGDTEAFF	TRBV3-1/TRBV3-2	TRBJ1-1	TRBD1	NA
TGTGCCATCAGTGAGGGGGAGGAGACCCAGTACTTC	CAISEGEETQYF	TRBV10-3	TRBJ2-5	NA	NA
TGTGCCATCAGGGACCGGGGGGACGAGCAGTACTTC	CAIRDRGDEQYF	TRBV10-3	TRBJ2-7	TRBD2	NA
TGTGCCAGCAGTGACCCGGAGGCGGGCAATCAGCCCCAGCATTTT	CASSDPEAGNQPQHF	TRBV7-8	TRBJ1-5	NA	few
TGTGCCAGCAGCCCCGGTCGAACTAGCACTGAAGCTTTCTTT	CASSPGRTSTEAFF	TRBV6-6	TRBJ1-1	NA	NA
TGTGCCAGTAGGAGGTCCGGGACACCTAACTATGGCTACACCTTC	CASRRSGTPNYGYTF	TRBV19	TRBJ1-2	NA	NA
TGTGCCAGCAGCCCGATCTCGCGACAGGGACGGGGCAATCAGCCCCAGCATTTT	CASSPISRQGRGNQPQHF	TRBV27	TRBJ1-5	TRBD1	NA
TGTGCCAGCAGCTTAGGTCGAGTACCCGATACGCAGTATTTT	CASSLGRVPDTQYF	TRBV7-2	TRBJ2-3	NA	NA
TGTGCCACCAGCAGGTGGAGGGATACTGAAGCTTTCTTT	CATSRWRDTEAFF	TRBV15	TRBJ1-1	NA	NA
TGCGCCAGCAGCCCGACAGGGGGTCGCTACGAGCAGTACTTC	CASSPTGGRYEQYF	TRBV5-1	TRBJ2-7	TRBD1	NA
TGTGCCACCAGGGACAGCAACACTGAAGCTTTCTTT	CATRDSNTEAFF	TRBV24-1	TRBJ1-1	NA	NA
TGTGCCAGCAGTTACGACAGGGACTATGGCTACACCTTC	CASSYDRDYGYTF	TRBV6-5	TRBJ1-2	TRBD1	NA
TGTGCCACCAGCAGGTACGGTACCTACAATGAGCAGTTCTTC	CATSRYGTYNEQFF	TRBV15	TRBJ2-1	NA	NA
TGCGCCAGCAGCCGACTGGGAGGGGAGACCCAGTACTTC	CASSRLGGETQYF	TRBV4-1	TRBJ2-5	TRBD2	NA
TGTGCCAGCAGTCGGGTAGCTAACCACTATGGCTACACCTTC	CASSRVANHYGYTF	TRBV27	TRBJ1-2	NA	NA
TGCGCCAGCACCGCGACAGGGTCAATACAAGAGACCCAGTACTTC	CASTATGSIQETQYF	TRBV5-1	TRBJ2-5	TRBD1	NA
TGTGCCAGCAGTTCACAGACTTCCGCAGGGAGGGGGGGTGGCTACACCTTC	CASSSQTSAGRGGGYTF	TRBV28	TRBJ1-2	NA	NA
TGTGCCAGCAGCTTGGGGGGGACAGGGTATGAAAAACTGTTTTTT	CASSLGGTGYEKLFF	TRBV5-6	TRBJ1-4	TRBD1	NA
TGTGCCAGTAGTGGACAGGGATGGAATGAGCAGTTCTTC	CASSGQGWNEQFF	TRBV19	TRBJ2-1	TRBD1	NA